The next 4 T cell receptor beta chains were all read from a single sample in a study of cytomegalovirus exposure and HLA in healthy donors. Only in-frame clones appear in the TCRdb table, and some are missing; sequencing was by immunoSEQ multiplex PCR. The table lists tens of thousands of clones, 95% to 97% of them singletons. The sample taken for sequencing was PBMCs. These receptors were obtained from a man aged 18 to 30 in good health and CMV-seronegative.

The rearrangement uses TRBV19 and TRBJ1-5; D gene uncertain. V lost 9 bases and J 5 bases, leaving 17 bases between the germline ends. The CDR3 is 14 amino acids. Germline V lookup: CDR1 LNHDA, CDR2 SQIVND (reference sequence). This CDR3 is CASTGRGGDQPQHF. CDR3 bases: TGTGCCAGCACCGGTCGGGGTGGGGATCAGCCCCAGCATTTT.

In DNA, the CDR3 is TGTGCCAGCAGTCAGGGACTAACCTACAATGAGCAGTTCTTC. This sequence encodes CASSQGLTYNEQFF. The V call is TRBV27, the J call TRBJ2-1, with 7 bases lining up with TRBD2. The V and J ends lost 5 bases and 2 bases, in that order; junction bases with no gene match: 3. The CDR3 runs to 14 residues. Germline lookup yields CDR1 MNHEY and CDR2 SMNVEV (reference sequence).

The V gene is TRBV12-5, the J gene TRBJ1-1; D possibly corresponds to TRBD1 (5 bases). Germline values: CDR1 LGHNT, CDR2 FRNRAP. The CDR3 loop spans 14 amino acids. Deletions cut 7 bases from V and 1 base from J, with 13 bases between. CDR3 region: CASVPLDRNTEAFF. The DNA of the CDR3 is TGTGCTAGTGTTCCTCTCGACAGGAACACTGAAGCTTTCTTT.

The rearrangement joins TRBV7-9 to TRBJ2-7, with 7 bases identical to TRBD1. Germline V gives CDR1 SEHNR, CDR2 FQNEAQ (reference sequence). J lost 5 bases, V lost 6 bases, and 16 bases had no gene match. There are 16 residues in the CDR3. CDR3 nucleotide sequence: TGTGCCAGCAGTCCCAACTCCGGGACAGTAGCCAACGAGCAGTACTTC. This sequence encodes CASSPNSGTVANEQYF.